This is a list of T cell receptor beta chains from one sample in a study of CD8+CD57+ T cells in acquired aplastic anemia. TCRdb re-called the reads with MiXCR, one entry per CDR3 protein. The data contain under 500,000 distinct CDR3 sequences, about a third of them singletons. The sample was sorted CD4+, CD8+, or CD8+CD57+ T cells (not recorded which) from PBMCs. These receptors were collected from a human donor with aplastic anemia. The CDR3 runs from the conserved cysteine through the conserved F or W. The D gene is left open where the match is weak. Clone size is shown for a subset of rows, as once, few, many or a class of expanded clone.

>.|.|TRBV20-1|TRBJ1-1
TGCAGTGCCAGCGGTCGGGTTTGGAACACTGAAGCTTTCTTT
CSASGRVWNTEAFF
>.|few|TRBV20-1|TRBJ1-1
TGCAGTGCTAGAGGTCAGCATTTCGACACTGAAGCTTTCTTT
CSARGQHFDTEAFF
>.|few|TRBV15|TRBJ1-5
TGTGCCACCAGCAGAGATTTTAGCAATCAGCCCCAGCATTTT
CATSRDFSNQPQHF
>.|.|TRBV2|TRBJ2-7
TGTGCCAGCAGTGTCTACCCCCTCGAGCAGTACTTC
CASSVYPLEQYF
>.|many|TRBV7-9|TRBJ2-7
TGTGCCAGCAGCTCCGCGGGGCCCGGATGGGAGCAGTACTTC
CASSSAGPGWEQYF
>TRBD1|.|TRBV14|TRBJ1-1
TGTGCCAGCAGCTTTAGGACAGGGAGGGACACTGAAGCTTTCTTT
CASSFRTGRDTEAFF
>TRBD1|few|TRBV7-9|TRBJ2-7
TGTGCCAGCAGCTTAGGAGGACAGGGGAGATACGAGCAGTACTTC
CASSLGGQGRYEQYF
>TRBD2|many|TRBV29-1|TRBJ2-5
TGCAGCGTTGGGGGGCCGGGACTAGCGGGAGACCAAGAGACCCAGTACTTC
CSVGGPGLAGDQETQYF
>TRBD1|few|TRBV27|TRBJ1-2
TGTGCCAGCAGTTACGGACAGGGGGACAGCGGCTACACCTTC
CASSYGQGDSGYTF
>.|many|TRBV15|TRBJ1-3
TGTGCCACCAGCGGCTTGGGGACAAGAACCACCATATATTTT
CATSGLGTRTTIYF
>.|few|TRBV20-1|TRBJ1-1
TGCAGCCATAAGACCCCTCAGGGTGGGGCTTTCTTT
CSHKTPQGGAFF
>.|few|TRBV4-1|TRBJ2-1
TGCGCCAGCACCTCCCTGGAGGCTAGCCTCCATGAGCAGTTCTTC
CASTSLEASLHEQFF
>.|.|TRBV9|TRBJ1-4
TGTGCCAGCAGCGTAGATGGCCTTCCGAATGAAAAACTGTTTTTT
CASSVDGLPNEKLFF
>.|once|TRBV14|TRBJ1-6
TGTGCCAGCAGCCAGAGCCTCCTTTCACCCCTCCACTTT
CASSQSLLSPLHF
>.|.|TRBV12-3/TRBV12-4|TRBJ2-2
TGTGCCAGCAGCCACGGACAGATAAACACCGGGGAGCTGTTTTTT
CASSHGQINTGELFF
>.|.|TRBV3-1|TRBJ2-7
TGTGCCAGCAGCCATCGATCGGGTCCAGGGGACGGCGAGCAGTACTTC
CASSHRSGPGDGEQYF
>TRBD2|few|TRBV5-1|TRBJ2-1
TGCGCCAGCAGTCCGGGACTAGCGGGAGGTTCCACCTACAATGAGCAGTTCTTC
CASSPGLAGGSTYNEQFF
>.|many|TRBV2|TRBJ1-1
TGTGCCAGCAGTGATAACACGGGGGCGGCTTTCTTT
CASSDNTGAAFF
>.|many|TRBV2|TRBJ2-1
TGTGCCAGCAGTTTGTGGCAGTTAAAGAGCAATGAGCAGTTCTTC
CASSLWQLKSNEQFF
>.|many|TRBV24-1|TRBJ1-1
TGTGCCACCAGTGATTTGCTGGGGCTAGCTTTCTTT
CATSDLLGLAFF
>.|many|TRBV25-1|TRBJ1-1
TGTGCCAGCAGTCCTGAGTACATGAACACTGAAGCTTTCTTT
CASSPEYMNTEAFF
>TRBD1|.|TRBV7-9|TRBJ1-5
TGTGCCAGCAGCTTAGGGGGGGGACAGGCGCGGCCCCAGCGTTTT
CASSLGGGQARPQRF
>TRBD2|many|TRBV7-9|TRBJ2-7
TGTGCCAGCAGCCCCCTGGGGACTAGCGGGGGCGAGCAGTACTTC
CASSPLGTSGGEQYF
>.|many|TRBV19|TRBJ2-3
TGTGCCAGTGAAGATACTAGCATGGAAGATACGCAGTATTTT
CASEDTSMEDTQYF
>.|many|TRBV20-1|TRBJ2-7
TGCAGTGCTAGAGCCCTGGCAGCCGCCGGCGAGCAGTACTTC
CSARALAAAGEQYF
>.|few|TRBV12-3/TRBV12-4|TRBJ2-2
TGTGCCAGCAGCTTTCAGGGAACCGGGGAGCTGTTTTTT
CASSFQGTGELFF
>TRBD2|many|TRBV7-2|TRBJ2-7
TGTGCCAGCAGCTTAGGGGCTAGCGGCTCCTACGAGCAGTACTTC
CASSLGASGSYEQYF
>TRBD1|.|TRBV2|TRBJ1-4
TGTGCCAGCAGCAATACAGGGGGGCGTGAAAAACTGTTTTTT
CASSNTGGREKLFF
>TRBD2|.|TRBV6-2/TRBV6-3|TRBJ2-5
TGTGCCAGCAGTCAACTAGCGGGGGGGCCCAAAGAGACCCAGTACTTC
CASSQLAGGPKETQYF
>.|many|TRBV19|TRBJ1-2
TGTGCCAGTAGAAACAGAGGACCGTTTGATGGCTACACCTTC
CASRNRGPFDGYTF
>.|few|TRBV3-1|TRBJ1-6
TGTGCCAGCAGCCAAGACAGGGTTCCAAGCTCACCCCTCCACTTT
CASSQDRVPSSPLHF
>.|many|TRBV2|TRBJ1-1
TGTGCCAGCAGTGCTTCCTCCTTTGGGAAAGCTTTCTTT
CASSASSFGKAFF
>.|few|TRBV20-1|TRBJ2-2
TGCAGTGCTAGAGTTTACCAACATGGGCTAGCAAACACCGGGGAGCTGTTTTTT
CSARVYQHGLANTGELFF
>.|many|TRBV11-1|TRBJ2-7
TGTGCCAGCAGCATCGGACAAGCTGGCGAGCAGTACTTC
CASSIGQAGEQYF
>.|.|TRBV7-8|TRBJ1-1
TGTGCCAGCAGCTTATGGGCCCGGGAATCGGACACTGAAGCTTTCTTT
CASSLWARESDTEAFF
>.|.|TRBV4-1|TRBJ2-1
TGCGCCAGCAGCCAGGGGGGCGCTTGGTATGAGCAGTTCTTC
CASSQGGAWYEQFF
>.|many|TRBV9|TRBJ1-2
TGTGCCAGCAGCGCACCCCAGGGAACGGGCTATGGCTACACCTTC
CASSAPQGTGYGYTF
>.|many|TRBV2|TRBJ2-2
TGTGCCACCCATTACAGGTTCGACACCGGGGAGCTGTTTTTT
CATHYRFDTGELFF
>.|.|TRBV2|TRBJ2-1
TGTGCCAGCAGTGAAGCGCTGAGGAGGGCCTCCTACAATGAGCAGCTCTTC
CASSEALRRASYNEQLF
>.|many|TRBV7-2|TRBJ2-7
TGTGCCAGCAGTTCGACTGGGGTCTACGAGCAGTACTTC
CASSSTGVYEQYF
>.|many|TRBV19|TRBJ1-1
TGTGCCAGTAGTGAAATGGACACTGAAGCTTTCTTT
CASSEMDTEAFF
>.|few|TRBV14|TRBJ2-7
TGTGCCAGCAGCCGTTCAGGGGATCTTTACGAGCAGTACTTC
CASSRSGDLYEQYF
>.|many|TRBV19|TRBJ1-2
TGTGCCAGTAGTATTGACAGTAGCTATGGCTACACCTTC
CASSIDSSYGYTF
>.|.|TRBV11-1|TRBJ2-5
TGTGCCAGCAGCTTCGACAGCGCACTGGAGACCCAGTACTTC
CASSFDSALETQYF
>.|once|TRBV5-6|TRBJ1-2
TGTGCCAGCAGCCCGACCCTACGGGGGGCATCATCTTCAAACTATGGCTACACCTTC
CASSPTLRGASSSNYGYTF
>.|many|TRBV24-1|TRBJ1-5
TGTGCCACCAGCCAAGACAGATTTAGCAATCAGCCCCAGCATTTT
CATSQDRFSNQPQHF
>.|.|TRBV11-2|TRBJ2-1
TGTGGCAGCAGGGTCCGAGGGGCAGATTACAATGAGCAGTTCTTC
CGSRVRGADYNEQFF
>.|.|TRBV15|TRBJ1-2
TGTGCCACCAGCAGCATACGACATCGTGCTAACTATGGCTACACCTTC
CATSSIRHRANYGYTF
>.|many|TRBV9|TRBJ1-6
TGTGCCAGCAGCGTAGATCAGGAGAGGAGCTCACCCCTCCACTTT
CASSVDQERSSPLHF
>.|.|TRBV20-1|TRBJ2-3
TGCGGTGCTAGAGACCCAGATACGCAGTATTTT
CGARDPDTQYF